This TCR beta chain was identified during a study of blood T cell repertoires in COVID-19. Overall study: Material from acute and convalescent COVID-19 was sourced from the United States, Italy and Spain. Sources were T cells, B-cell-depleted T cells, or PBMCs; the material itself was cDNA or gDNA.

In the original processing: Using reference gene primer amplification, nucleated cell counts were estimated. Measured with immunoSEQ multiplex PCR; TCRdb has only the in-frame clones, and not every one. V and J calls and clone size come straight from that table; D and trimming were deduced from the DNA. The table lists tens of thousands of clones, roughly 90% of them singletons. The V gene lost 7 bases and the J gene lost 4 bases, with 13 bases spanning the gap. Germline lookup yields CDR1 MNHEY and CDR2 SVGAGI. The CDR3 has 13 amino acids. Followed longitudinally, the Seattle patients had been enrolled during active infection.

The specimen was peripheral blood. The source is a man aged 55 to 70 with COVID-19, enrolled during active disease. The chain recombines TRBV6-5 with TRBJ1-2, with D hard to call. The CDR3 nucleotides are TGTGCCAGCAAAAACGACCGGGGCTATGGCTACACCTTC. Its translation is CASKNDRGYGYTF.